The TCR beta chain under discussion was sequenced for a study of cytomegalovirus exposure and HLA in healthy donors. Study information: An analysis done earlier identified 117 million unique TCR beta sequences from approximately 200 million T cells. General study points: Excluded were some V segments that proved indistinguishable, including TRBV6-2 and TRBV6-3. In a later analysis, an Asian-associated ancestry cluster reportedly showed fewer N-insertions than the approximately 610-donor mean. There was a cluster of highly shared sequence variants that was likely a sequencing artifact.

Turning to this clone: The antigen is unknown.

The study ran its PCR with 60 Vbeta and 13 Jbeta primers. Using immunoSEQ multiplex PCR, the repertoire was profiled, and TCRdb retains in-frame clones only, with some absent. Of about 170,000 clones listed, roughly two thirds are singletons. Per germline, CDR1 MGHRA and CDR2 YSYEKL. With 1 base removed from V and 7 bases from J, the gap between germline ends came to 15 bases. The CDR3 consists of 15 residues. The receptor was isolated from a woman between 18 and 29 years old in good health and CMV-seropositive. The chain recombines TRBV4-1 with TRBJ2-3; D might be TRBD1 (5 bases). The sequenced sample was PBMCs. As DNA, the CDR3 is TGCGCCAGCAGCCAAGTAGGCAGGGTTGGTCATACGCAGTATTTT. Translation gives CASSQVGRVGHTQYF.